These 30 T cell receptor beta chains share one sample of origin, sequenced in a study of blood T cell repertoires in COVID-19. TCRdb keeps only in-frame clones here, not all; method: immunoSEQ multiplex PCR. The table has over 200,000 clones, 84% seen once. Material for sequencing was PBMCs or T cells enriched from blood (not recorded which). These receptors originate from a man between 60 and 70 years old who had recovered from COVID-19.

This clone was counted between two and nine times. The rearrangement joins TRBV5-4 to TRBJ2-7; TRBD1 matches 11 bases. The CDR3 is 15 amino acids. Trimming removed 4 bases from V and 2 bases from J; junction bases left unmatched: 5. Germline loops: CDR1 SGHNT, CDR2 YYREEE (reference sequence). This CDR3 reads CASSQDRGQTYEQYF. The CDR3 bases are TGTGCCAGCAGCCAGGACAGGGGGCAAACCTACGAGCAGTACTTC.

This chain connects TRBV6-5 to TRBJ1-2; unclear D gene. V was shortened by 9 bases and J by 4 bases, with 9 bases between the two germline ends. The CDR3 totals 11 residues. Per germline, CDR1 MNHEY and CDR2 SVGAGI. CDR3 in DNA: TGTGCCAGTTCATGGGCCTATGGCTACACCTTC. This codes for CASSWAYGYTF.

The CDR3 region is CASSSRTSPTDTQYF. The CDR3 nucleotides read TGTGCCAGCAGCTCCCGGACTAGCCCCACAGATACGCAGTATTTT. The rearrangement joins TRBV11-3 to TRBJ2-3; 8 positions agree with TRBD2. There are 15 residues in the CDR3. Per the germline V gene, CDR1 is SGHNT and CDR2 is YENEEA. J lost 2 bases, V lost 4 bases, and 5 bases had no gene match. Using reference TRBV11-3 and TRBJ2-3 for the parts outside the CDR3, the full variable domain is EAGVVQSPRYKIIEKKQPVAFWCNPISGHNTLYWYLQNLGQGPELLIRYENEEAVDDSQLPKDRFSAERLKGVDSTLKIQPAELGDSAVYLCASSSRTSPTDTQYFGPGTRLTVL.

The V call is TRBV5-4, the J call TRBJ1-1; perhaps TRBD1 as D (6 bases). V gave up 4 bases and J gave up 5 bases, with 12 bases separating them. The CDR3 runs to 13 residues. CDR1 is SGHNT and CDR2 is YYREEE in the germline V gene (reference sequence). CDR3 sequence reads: CASSLQGRTEAFF. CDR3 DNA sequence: TGTGCCAGCAGCCTACAGGGCAGAACTGAAGCTTTCTTT.

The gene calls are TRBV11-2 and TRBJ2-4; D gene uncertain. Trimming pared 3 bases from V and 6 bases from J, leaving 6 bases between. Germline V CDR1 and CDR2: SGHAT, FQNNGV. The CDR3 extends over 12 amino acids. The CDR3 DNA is TGTGCCAGCAGCTTCGTGAGAAACATTCAGTACTTC. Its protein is CASSFVRNIQYF.

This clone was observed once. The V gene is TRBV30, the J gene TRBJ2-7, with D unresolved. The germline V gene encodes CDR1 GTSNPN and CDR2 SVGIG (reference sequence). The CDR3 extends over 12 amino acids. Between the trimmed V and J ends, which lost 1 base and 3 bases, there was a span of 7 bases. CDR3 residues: CAWSETVYEQYF. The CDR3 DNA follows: TGTGCCTGGAGTGAAACAGTCTACGAGCAGTACTTC.

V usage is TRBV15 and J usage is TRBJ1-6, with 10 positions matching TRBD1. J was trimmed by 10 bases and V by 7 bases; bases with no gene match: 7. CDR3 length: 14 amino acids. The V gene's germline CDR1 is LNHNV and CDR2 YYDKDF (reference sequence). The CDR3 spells CATTRDRGLSPLHF. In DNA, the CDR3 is TGTGCCACCACTCGGGACAGGGGTTTATCACCCCTCCACTTT.

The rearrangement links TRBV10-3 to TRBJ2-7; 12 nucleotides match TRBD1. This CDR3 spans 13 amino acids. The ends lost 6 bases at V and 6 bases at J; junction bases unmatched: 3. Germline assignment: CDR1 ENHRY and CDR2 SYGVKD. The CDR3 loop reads CAISGTGGGEQYF. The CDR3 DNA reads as TGTGCCATCAGCGGGACAGGGGGCGGCGAGCAGTACTTC.

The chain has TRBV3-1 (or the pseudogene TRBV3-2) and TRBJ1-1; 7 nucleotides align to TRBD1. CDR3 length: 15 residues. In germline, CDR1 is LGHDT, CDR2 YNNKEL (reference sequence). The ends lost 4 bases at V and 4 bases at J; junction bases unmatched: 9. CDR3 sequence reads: CASSRAGTAPTEAFF. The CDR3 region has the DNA TGTGCCAGCAGCCGCGCCGGGACAGCCCCCACTGAAGCTTTCTTT.

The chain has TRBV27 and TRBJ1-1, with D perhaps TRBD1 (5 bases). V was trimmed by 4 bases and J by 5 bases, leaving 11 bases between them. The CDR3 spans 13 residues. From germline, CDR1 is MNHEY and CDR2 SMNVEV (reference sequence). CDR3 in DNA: TGTGCCAGCAGTTGGGGGGAGTTGACTGAAGCTTTCTTT. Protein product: CASSWGELTEAFF.

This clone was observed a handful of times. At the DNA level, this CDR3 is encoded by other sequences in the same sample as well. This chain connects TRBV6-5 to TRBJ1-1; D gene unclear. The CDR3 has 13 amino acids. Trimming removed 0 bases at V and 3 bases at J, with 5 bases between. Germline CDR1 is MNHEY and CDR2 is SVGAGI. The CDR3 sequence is CASSYSADTEAFF. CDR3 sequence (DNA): TGTGCCAGCAGTTACTCAGCGGACACTGAAGCTTTCTTT.

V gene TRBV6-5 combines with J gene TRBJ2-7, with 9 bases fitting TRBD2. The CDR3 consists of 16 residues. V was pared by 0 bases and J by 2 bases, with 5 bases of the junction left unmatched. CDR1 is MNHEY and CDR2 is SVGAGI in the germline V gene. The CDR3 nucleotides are TGTGCCAGCAGTTACTCTTCCCTAGCGGGGACCTACGAGCAGTACTTC. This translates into CASSYSSLAGTYEQYF.

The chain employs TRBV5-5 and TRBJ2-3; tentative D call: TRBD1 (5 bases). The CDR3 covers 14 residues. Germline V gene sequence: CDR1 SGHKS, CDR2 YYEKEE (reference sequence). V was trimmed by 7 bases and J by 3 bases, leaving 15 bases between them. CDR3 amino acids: CASHQGSGTDTQYF. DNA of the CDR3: TGTGCCAGCCACCAGGGATCAGGGACAGATACGCAGTATTTT.

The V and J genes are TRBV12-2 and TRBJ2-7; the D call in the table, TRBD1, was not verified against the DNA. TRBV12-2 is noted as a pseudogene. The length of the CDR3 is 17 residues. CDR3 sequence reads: CASRLAFSGQGANEQYF. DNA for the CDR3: TGTGCAAGTCGCTTAGCGTTCAGTGGACAGGGGGCGAACGAGCAGTACTTC.

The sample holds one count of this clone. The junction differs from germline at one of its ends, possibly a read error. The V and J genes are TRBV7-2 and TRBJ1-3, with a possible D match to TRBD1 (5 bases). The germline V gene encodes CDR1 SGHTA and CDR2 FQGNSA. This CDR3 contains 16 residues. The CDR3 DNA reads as TGTGCCAGCAACTTAAACACGGGGGGCTCTGGAAACACCATATATTTT. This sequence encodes CASNLNTGGSGNTIYF.

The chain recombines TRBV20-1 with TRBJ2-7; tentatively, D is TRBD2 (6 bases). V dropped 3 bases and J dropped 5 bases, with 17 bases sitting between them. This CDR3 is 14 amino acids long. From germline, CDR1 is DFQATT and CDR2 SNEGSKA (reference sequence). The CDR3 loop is CSASPRGMADEQYF. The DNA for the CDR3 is TGCAGTGCTAGTCCTCGGGGGATGGCGGACGAGCAGTACTTC.

CDR3 nucleotide sequence: TGTGCCAGCAACCTACGACAGAACACTGAAGCTTTCTTT. It codes for CASNLRQNTEAFF. The gene calls are TRBV6-5 and TRBJ1-1, with no clear D. Per the germline V gene, CDR1 is MNHEY and CDR2 is SVGAGI. The CDR3 has 13 amino acids. The germline V and J ends were trimmed by 7 bases and 1 base, with 10 bases remaining between them.

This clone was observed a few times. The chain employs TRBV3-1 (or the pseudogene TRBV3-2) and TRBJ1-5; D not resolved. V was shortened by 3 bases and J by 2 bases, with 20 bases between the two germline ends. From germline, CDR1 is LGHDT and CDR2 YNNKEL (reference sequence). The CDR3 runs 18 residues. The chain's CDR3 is CASSHTKGGQARNQPQHF. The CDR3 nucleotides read TGTGCCAGCAGCCACACTAAAGGAGGGCAGGCCCGCAATCAGCCCCAGCATTTT.

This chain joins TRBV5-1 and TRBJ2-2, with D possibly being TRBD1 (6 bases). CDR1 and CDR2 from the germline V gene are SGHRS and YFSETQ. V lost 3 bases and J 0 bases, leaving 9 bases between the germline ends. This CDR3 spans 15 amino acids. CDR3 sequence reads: CASSSQGTNTGELFF. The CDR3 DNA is TGCGCCAGCAGCTCACAGGGCACGAACACCGGGGAGCTGTTTTTT.

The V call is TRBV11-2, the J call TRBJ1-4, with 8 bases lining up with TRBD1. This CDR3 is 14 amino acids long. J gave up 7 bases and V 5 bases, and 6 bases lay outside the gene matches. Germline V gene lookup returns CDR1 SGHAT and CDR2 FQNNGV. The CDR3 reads CASSPGGWSEKLFF. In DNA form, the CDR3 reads TGTGCCAGCAGCCCAGGGGGCTGGAGTGAAAAACTGTTTTTT.

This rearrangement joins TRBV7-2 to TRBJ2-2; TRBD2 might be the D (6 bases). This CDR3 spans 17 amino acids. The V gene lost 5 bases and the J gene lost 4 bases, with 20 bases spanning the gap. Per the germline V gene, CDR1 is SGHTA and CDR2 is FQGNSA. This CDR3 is CASSTSGGLRLTGELFF. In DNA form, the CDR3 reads TGTGCCAGCAGCACAAGTGGAGGGTTGAGACTCACCGGGGAGCTGTTTTTT.

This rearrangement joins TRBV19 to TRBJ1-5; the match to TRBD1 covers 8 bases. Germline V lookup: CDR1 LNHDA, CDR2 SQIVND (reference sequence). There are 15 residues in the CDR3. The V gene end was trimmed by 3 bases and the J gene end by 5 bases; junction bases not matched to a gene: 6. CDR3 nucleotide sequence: TGTGCCAGTAGTATGGTTGGCAGGGGGCATCAGCCCCAGCATTTT. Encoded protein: CASSMVGRGHQPQHF.

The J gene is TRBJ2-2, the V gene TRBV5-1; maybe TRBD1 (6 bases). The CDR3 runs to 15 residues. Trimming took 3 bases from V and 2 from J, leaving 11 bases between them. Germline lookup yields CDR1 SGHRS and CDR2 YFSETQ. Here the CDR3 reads CASSSDRINTGELFF. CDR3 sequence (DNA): TGCGCCAGCAGCTCCGACAGGATCAACACCGGGGAGCTGTTTTTT. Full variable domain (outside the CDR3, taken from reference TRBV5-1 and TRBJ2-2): KAGVTQTPRYLIKTRGQQVTLSCSPISGHRSVSWYQQTPGQGLQFLFEYFSETQRNKGNFPGRFSGRQFSNSRSEMNVSTLELGDSALYLCASSSDRINTGELFFGEGSRLTVL.

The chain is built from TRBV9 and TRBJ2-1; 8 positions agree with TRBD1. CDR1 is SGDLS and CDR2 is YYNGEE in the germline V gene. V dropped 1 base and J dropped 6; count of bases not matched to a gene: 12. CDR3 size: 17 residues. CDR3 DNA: TGTGCCAGCAGCGTATCCAACCAGGGGGCGCTAGGCAATGAGCAGTTCTTC. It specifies CASSVSNQGALGNEQFF.

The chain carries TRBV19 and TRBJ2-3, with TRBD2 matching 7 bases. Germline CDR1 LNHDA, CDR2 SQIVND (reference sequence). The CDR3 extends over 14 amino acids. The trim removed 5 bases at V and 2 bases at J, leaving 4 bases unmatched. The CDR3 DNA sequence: TGTGCCAGTAGTCCCAGCGGGGCCACAGATACGCAGTATTTT. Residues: CASSPSGATDTQYF.

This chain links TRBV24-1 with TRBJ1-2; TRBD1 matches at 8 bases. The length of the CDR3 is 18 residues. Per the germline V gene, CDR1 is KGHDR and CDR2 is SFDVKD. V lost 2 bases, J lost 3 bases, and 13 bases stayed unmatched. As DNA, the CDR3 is TGTGCCACCAGTGATTCCCGGGACAGGAACTATTGGGACTATGGCTACACCTTC. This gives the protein CATSDSRDRNYWDYGYTF.

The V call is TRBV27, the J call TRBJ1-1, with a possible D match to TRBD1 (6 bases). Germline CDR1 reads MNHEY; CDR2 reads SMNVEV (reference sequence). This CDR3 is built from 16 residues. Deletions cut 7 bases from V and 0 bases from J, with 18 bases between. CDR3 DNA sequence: TGTGCCAGCACCGCGGGGGGGGCGCGGGTGAACACTGAAGCTTTCTTT. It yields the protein CASTAGGARVNTEAFF.

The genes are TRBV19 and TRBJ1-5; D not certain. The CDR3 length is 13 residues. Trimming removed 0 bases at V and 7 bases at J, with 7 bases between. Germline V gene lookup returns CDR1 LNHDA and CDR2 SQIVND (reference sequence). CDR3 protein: CASSIEGRQPQHF. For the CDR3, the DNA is TGTGCCAGTAGTATAGAGGGGAGGCAGCCCCAGCATTTT.

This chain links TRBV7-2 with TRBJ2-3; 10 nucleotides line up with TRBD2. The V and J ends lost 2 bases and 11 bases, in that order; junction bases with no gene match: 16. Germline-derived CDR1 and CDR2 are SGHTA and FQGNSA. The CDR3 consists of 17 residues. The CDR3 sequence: CASSLRSGGLAPGGQYF. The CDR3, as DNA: TGTGCCAGCAGCTTACGGTCTGGGGGACTAGCGCCGGGGGGGCAGTATTTT.

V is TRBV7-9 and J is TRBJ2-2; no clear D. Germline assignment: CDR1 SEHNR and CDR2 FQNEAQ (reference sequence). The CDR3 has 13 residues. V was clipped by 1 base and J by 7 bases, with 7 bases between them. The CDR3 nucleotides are TGTGCCAGCAGCTTAGACACGATCGGGGAGCTGTTTTTT. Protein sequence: CASSLDTIGELFF.